Listed below are T cell receptor beta chains from one sample, sequenced in a study of cytomegalovirus exposure and HLA in healthy donors. Measured with immunoSEQ multiplex PCR; TCRdb has only the in-frame clones, and not every one. The sample has roughly 260,000 clones, 84% seen once; the top ten hold more than 1.5%. The sample consisted of PBMCs. These receptors all stem from a woman between 40 and 55 years old in good health and CMV-seropositive. Each CDR3 is given with its conserved first and last residue. The D gene is left open where the match is weak. Some rows have no size entry. The others give once, few or many, or a class for an expanded clone.

TRBJ2-1,TRBD2,TRBV28,.,TGTGCCAGCAGTTTAGCGGGAGAGATCAATGAGCAGTTCTTC,CASSLAGEINEQFF
TRBJ2-1,TRBD2,TRBV19,.,TGTGCCAGTAGTATAAGACTAGCGGGGTCCTACAATGAGCAGTTCTTC,CASSIRLAGSYNEQFF
TRBJ1-1,TRBD1,TRBV6-6,.,TGTGCCAGCAGATTCTCCGGGACAGAGACTTTCTTT,CASRFSGTETFF
TRBJ2-7,.,TRBV2,.,TGTGCCAGCAGTCCCGGGGGTCTACGCGGGTACTTC,CASSPGGLRGYF
TRBJ1-1,TRBD1,TRBV11-1,.,TGTGCCAGCAGCATGAGCTACAGGGGGAGCGCTGAAGCTTTCTTT,CASSMSYRGSAEAFF
TRBJ1-1,.,TRBV27,.,TGTGCCAGCAGGGGACAACAGAACACTGAAGCTTTCTTT,CASRGQQNTEAFF
TRBJ2-7,TRBD1,TRBV6-6,.,TGTGCCAGCAGCCCCGGGACAGGGGTTCTCGGCTACGAGCAGTACTTC,CASSPGTGVLGYEQYF
TRBJ2-2,.,TRBV30,.,TGTGCCTGGAGTGTCGGAGCGAACACCGGGGAGCTGTTTTTT,CAWSVGANTGELFF
TRBJ1-1,.,TRBV18,once,TGTGCCAGCTCACCACCGGGGGCCCTCACTGAAGCTTTCTTT,CASSPPGALTEAFF
TRBJ2-1,TRBD2,TRBV13,once,TGTGCCAGCAGCACCGACCTACTAGCGGGAGGGCCCTACAATGAGCAGTTCTTC,CASSTDLLAGGPYNEQFF